This note documents a single T cell receptor (beta chain) sequence. Its antigen is not known. This specimen belongs to a study of T cell responses to AZD1222 COVID-19 vaccine. Study findings and constraints: Spike-specific TCR breadth and depth were elevated following two AZD1222 doses. Regions 160-218 and 743-854 held dominance among vaccine-associated CD4 TCRs, which spanned spike. AZD1222 recipients seropositive at baseline numbered only five to seven. White British ancestry dominated among donors, who included more females, and clonal diversity was possibly underestimated.

V shed 5 bases and J 6 bases; nucleotides not matched to a gene: 12. This CDR3 spans 14 amino acids. Germline loops: CDR1 SQVTM, CDR2 ANQGSEA. TCRdb's copy holds only in-frame clones and misses some; the assay was immunoSEQ multiplex PCR. Among 66,000 or so clones listed, 79% were seen once. The TCR originated in an adult in good health. The specimen was peripheral blood, collected on day 0 of MenACWY control vaccination. The chain uses TRBV29-1 and TRBJ1-1; 7 bases match TRBD1. CDR3 residues: CSVQGQNSLAEAFF. CDR3 sequence (DNA): TGCAGCGTTCAGGGACAGAACTCTCTCGCTGAAGCTTTCTTT.